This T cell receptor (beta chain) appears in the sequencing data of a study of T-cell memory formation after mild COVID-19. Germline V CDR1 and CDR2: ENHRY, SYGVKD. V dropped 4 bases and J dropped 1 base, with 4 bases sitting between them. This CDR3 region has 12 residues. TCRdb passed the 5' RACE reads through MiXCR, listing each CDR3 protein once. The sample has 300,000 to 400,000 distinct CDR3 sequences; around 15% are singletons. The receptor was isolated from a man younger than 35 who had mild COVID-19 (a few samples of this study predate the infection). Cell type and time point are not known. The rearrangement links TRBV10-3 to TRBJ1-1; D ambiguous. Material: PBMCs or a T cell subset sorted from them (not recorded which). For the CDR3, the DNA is TGTGCCATCAGTGTGGAGAACACTGAAGCTTTCTTT. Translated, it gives CAISVENTEAFF.